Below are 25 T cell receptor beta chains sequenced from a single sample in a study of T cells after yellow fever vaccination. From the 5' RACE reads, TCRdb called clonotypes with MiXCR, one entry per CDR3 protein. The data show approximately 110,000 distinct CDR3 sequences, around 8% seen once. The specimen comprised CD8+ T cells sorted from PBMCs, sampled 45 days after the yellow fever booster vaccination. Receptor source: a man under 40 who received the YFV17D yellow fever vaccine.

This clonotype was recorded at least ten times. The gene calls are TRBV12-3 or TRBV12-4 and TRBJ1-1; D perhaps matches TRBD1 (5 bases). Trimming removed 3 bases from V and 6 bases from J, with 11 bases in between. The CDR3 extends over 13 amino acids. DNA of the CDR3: TGTGCCAGCAGTTTGGGGTTAGGGGCTGAAGCTTTCTTT. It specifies CASSLGLGAEAFF.

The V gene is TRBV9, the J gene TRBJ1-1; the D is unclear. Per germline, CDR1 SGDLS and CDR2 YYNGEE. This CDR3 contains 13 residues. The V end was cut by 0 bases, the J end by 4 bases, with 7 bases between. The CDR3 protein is CASSVGQSTEAFF. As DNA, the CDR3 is TGTGCCAGCAGCGTAGGGCAGTCCACTGAAGCTTTCTTT.

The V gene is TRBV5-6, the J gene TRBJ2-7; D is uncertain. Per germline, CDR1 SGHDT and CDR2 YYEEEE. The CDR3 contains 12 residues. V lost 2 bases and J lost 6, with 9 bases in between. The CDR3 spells CASSFGPSEQYF. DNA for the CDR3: TGTGCCAGCAGCTTTGGACCTTCCGAGCAGTACTTC.

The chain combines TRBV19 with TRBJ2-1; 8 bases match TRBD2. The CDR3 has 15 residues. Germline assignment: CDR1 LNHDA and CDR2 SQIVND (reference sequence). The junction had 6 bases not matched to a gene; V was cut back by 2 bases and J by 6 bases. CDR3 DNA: TGTGCCAGTAGTATACGAGCGGGAGCTAGCAATGAGCAGTTCTTC. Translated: CASSIRAGASNEQFF.

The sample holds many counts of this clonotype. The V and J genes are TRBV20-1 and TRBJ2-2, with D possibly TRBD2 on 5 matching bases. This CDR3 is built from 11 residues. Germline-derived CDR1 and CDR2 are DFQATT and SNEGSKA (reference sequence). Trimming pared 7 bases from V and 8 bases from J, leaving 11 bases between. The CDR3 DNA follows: TGCAGTGTCCGAGGGTTAGGGGAGCTGTTTTTT. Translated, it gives CSVRGLGELFF.

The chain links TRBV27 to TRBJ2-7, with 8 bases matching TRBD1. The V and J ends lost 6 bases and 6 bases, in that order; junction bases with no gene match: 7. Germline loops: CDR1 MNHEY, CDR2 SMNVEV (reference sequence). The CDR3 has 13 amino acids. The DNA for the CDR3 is TGTGCCAGCAGGGCAGGGGGCTTTCTCGAGCAGTACTTC. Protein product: CASRAGGFLEQYF.

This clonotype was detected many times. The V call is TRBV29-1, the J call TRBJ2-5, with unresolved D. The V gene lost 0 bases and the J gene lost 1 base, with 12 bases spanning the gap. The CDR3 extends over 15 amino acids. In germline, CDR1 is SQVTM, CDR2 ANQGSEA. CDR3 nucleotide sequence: TGCAGCGTTGAAGATCCACAAGCTGGCCAAGAGACCCAGTACTTC. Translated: CSVEDPQAGQETQYF.

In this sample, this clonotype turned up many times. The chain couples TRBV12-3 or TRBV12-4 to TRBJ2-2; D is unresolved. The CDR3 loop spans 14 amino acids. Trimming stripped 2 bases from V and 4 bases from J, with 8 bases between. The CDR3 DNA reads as TGTGCCAGCAGTTTACCGTTTTCCACCGGGGAGCTGTTTTTT. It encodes CASSLPFSTGELFF.

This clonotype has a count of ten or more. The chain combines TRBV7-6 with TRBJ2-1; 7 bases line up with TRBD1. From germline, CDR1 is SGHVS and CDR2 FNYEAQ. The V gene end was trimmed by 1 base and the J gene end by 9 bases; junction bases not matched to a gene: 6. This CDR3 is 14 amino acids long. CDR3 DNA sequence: TGTGCCAGCAGCTTAGATGTAGGGGGCACTGAGCAGTTCTTC. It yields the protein CASSLDVGGTEQFF.

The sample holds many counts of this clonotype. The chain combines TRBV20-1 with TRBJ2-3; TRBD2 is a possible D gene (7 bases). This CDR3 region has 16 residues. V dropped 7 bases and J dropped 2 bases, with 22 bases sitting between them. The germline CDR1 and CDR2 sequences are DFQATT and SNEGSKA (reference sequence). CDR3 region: CSGGASGEGFTDTQYF. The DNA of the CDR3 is TGCAGTGGGGGGGCTAGCGGAGAGGGTTTCACAGATACGCAGTATTTT.

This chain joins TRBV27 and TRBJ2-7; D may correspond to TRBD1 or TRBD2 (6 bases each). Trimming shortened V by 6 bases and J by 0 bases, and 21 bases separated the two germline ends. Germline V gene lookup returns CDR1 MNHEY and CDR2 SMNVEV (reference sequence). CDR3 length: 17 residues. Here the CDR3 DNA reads TGTGCCAGCAGCCCTCGGGGGCGGACTACAAGCTCCTACGAGCAGTACTTC. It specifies CASSPRGRTTSSYEQYF.

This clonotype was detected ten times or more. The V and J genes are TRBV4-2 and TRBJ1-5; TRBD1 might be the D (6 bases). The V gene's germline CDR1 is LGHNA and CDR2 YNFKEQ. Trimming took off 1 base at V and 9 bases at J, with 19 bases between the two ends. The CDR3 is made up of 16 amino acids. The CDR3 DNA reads TGTGCCAGCAGCCAAGTTGCGAGGGACAACTCACTGCCCCAGCATTTT. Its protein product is CASSQVARDNSLPQHF.

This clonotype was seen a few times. The CDR3: CASNLGGSGANVLTF. The CDR3 DNA follows: TGTGCCAGCAACTTAGGGGGGTCTGGGGCCAACGTCCTGACTTTC. The V gene is TRBV12-3 or TRBV12-4, the J gene TRBJ2-6; D is possibly TRBD1 or TRBD2 (6 bases each). The CDR3 runs to 15 residues. Trimming took off 7 bases at V and 1 base at J, with 11 bases between the two ends.

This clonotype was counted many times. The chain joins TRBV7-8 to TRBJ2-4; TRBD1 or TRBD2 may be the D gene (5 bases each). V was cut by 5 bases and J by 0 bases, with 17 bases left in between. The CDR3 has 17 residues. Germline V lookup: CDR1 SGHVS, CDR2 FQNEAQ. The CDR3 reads CASSRGPLHLAKNIQYF. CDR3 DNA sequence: TGTGCCAGCAGCCGGGGACCGCTACACTTAGCCAAAAACATTCAGTACTTC.

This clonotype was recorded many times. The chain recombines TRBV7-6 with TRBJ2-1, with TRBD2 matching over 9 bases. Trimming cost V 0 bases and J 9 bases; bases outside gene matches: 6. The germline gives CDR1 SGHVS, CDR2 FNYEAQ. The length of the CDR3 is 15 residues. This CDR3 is CASSLAVLAGSEQFF. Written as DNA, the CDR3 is TGTGCCAGCAGCTTAGCGGTCCTAGCGGGAAGTGAGCAGTTCTTC.

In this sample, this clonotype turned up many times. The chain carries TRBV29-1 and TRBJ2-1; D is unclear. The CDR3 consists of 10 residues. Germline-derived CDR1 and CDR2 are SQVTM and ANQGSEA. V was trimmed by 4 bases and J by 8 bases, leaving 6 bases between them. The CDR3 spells CSVGVHEQFF. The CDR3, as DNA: TGCAGCGTTGGGGTCCATGAGCAGTTCTTC.

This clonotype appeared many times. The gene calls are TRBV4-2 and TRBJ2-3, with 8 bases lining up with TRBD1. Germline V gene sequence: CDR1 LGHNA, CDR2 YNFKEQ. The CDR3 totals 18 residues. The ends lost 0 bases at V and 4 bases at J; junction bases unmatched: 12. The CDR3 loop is CASSQEELDREWADTQYF. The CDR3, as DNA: TGTGCCAGCAGCCAAGAGGAGTTGGACAGGGAATGGGCAGATACGCAGTATTTT.

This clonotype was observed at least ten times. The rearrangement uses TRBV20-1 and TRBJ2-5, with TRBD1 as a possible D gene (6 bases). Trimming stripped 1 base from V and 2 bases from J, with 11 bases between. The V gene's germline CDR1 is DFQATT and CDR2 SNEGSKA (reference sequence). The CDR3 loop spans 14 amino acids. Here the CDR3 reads CSARGTASQETQYF. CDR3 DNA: TGCAGTGCTAGAGGGACAGCATCACAAGAGACCCAGTACTTC.

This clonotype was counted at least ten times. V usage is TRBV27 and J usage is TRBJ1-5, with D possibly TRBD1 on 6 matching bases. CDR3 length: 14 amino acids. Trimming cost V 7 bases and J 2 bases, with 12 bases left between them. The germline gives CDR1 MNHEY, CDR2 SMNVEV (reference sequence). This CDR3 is CASIYRDRNQPQHF. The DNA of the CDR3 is TGTGCCAGCATCTACAGGGACCGCAATCAGCCCCAGCATTTT.

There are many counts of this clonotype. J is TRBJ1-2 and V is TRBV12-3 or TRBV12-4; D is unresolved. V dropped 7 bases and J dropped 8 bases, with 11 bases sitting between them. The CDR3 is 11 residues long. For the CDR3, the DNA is TGTGCCAGCAACTTACGTGGAGGCTACACCTTC. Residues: CASNLRGGYTF.

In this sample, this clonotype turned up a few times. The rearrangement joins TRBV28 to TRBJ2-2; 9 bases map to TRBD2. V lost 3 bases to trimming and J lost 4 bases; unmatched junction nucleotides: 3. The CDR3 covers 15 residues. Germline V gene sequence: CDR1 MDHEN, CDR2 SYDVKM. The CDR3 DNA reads TGTGCCAGCAGTTTGACTAGCGGTAGCACCGGGGAGCTGTTTTTT. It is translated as CASSLTSGSTGELFF.

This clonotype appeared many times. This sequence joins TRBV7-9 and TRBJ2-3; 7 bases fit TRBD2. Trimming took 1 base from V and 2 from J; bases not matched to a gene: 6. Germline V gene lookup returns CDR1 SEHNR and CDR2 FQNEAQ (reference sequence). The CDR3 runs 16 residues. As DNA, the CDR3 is TGTGCCAGCAGCTTAGTCCCTAGCGGCATCACAGATACGCAGTATTTT. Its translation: CASSLVPSGITDTQYF.

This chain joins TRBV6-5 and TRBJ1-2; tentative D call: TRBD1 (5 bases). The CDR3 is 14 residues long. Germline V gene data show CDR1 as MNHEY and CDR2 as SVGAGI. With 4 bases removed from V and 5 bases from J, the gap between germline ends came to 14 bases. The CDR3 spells CASSSGNDWYGYTF. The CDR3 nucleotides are TGTGCCAGCAGTTCAGGGAATGACTGGTATGGCTACACCTTC.

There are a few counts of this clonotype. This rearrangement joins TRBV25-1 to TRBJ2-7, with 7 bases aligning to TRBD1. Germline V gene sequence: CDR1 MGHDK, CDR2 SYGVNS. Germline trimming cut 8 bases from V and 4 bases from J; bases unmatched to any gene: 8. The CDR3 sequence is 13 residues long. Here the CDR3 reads CASAQGTVYEQYF. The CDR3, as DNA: TGTGCCAGCGCGCAGGGGACAGTATACGAGCAGTACTTC.

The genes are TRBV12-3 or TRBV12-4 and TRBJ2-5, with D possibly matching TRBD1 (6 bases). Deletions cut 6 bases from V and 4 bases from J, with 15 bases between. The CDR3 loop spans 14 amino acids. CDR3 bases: TGTGCCAGCAGCTCGGTACTAGGGGGAGAGACCCAGTACTTC. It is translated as CASSSVLGGETQYF.